One and the same sample provided the 30 T cell receptor beta chains below, sequenced in a study of post-analysis software for immune sequencing data. Incorporated into the TCR beta cDNA libraries were unique molecular identifiers, which served to reduce PCR and sequencing biases. MiXCR was run by TCRdb on the PCR reads, yielding one entry per CDR3 protein. The repertoire holds over 700,000 distinct CDR3 sequences, with roughly 27% as singletons. Findings and limits, study-wide: Among five TRBV segments more frequent in patients than controls were TRBV5-6, TRBV5-1 and TRBV20-1.

These receptors lack a known antigen. The sample taken for sequencing was blood. These receptors were taken from a girl aged 5-17 years with multiple sclerosis.

The sample holds many counts of this clonotype. The chain recombines TRBV29-1 with TRBJ2-7; TRBD1 matches at 8 bases. Germline lookup yields CDR1 SQVTM and CDR2 ANQGSEA. The CDR3 extends over 14 amino acids. With 0 bases clipped from V and 2 bases from J, the junction kept 3 bases outside the gene matches. In DNA, the CDR3 is TGCAGCGTTGAAGATGAACAGGGGGCCTACGAGCAGTACTTC. Protein sequence: CSVEDEQGAYEQYF.

The chain joins TRBV11-2 to TRBJ2-7; perhaps TRBD2 as D (5 bases). The CDR3 extends over 17 amino acids. The germline V gene has CDR1 SGHAT and CDR2 FQNNGV. V lost 4 bases to trimming and J lost 1 base, with 20 bases between them. CDR3 sequence: CASSSAPETGRSYEQYF. Written as DNA, the CDR3 is TGTGCCAGCAGCTCCGCGCCAGAGACGGGAAGGTCCTACGAGCAGTACTTC. Combining the CDR3 with reference TRBV11-2 and TRBJ2-7 gives the whole variable domain EAGVAQSPRYKIIEKRQSVAFWCNPISGHATLYWYQQILGQGPKLLIQFQNNGVVDDSQLPKDRFSAERLKGVDSTLKIQPAKLEDSAVYLCASSSAPETGRSYEQYFGPGTRLTVT.

This clonotype was seen a handful of times. This chain uses TRBV9 with TRBJ2-1, with D maybe TRBD2 (5 bases). The length of the CDR3 is 14 residues. V gave up 2 bases and J gave up 6 bases, with 12 bases separating them. Per germline, CDR1 SGDLS and CDR2 YYNGEE. CDR3 residues: CASSVDPEGNEQFF. The CDR3 bases are TGTGCCAGCAGCGTCGACCCTGAGGGCAATGAGCAGTTCTTC.

V usage is TRBV6-6 and J usage is TRBJ1-2, with D possibly being TRBD1 (6 bases). Germline V gives CDR1 MNHNY, CDR2 SVGAGI (reference sequence). Trimming shortened V by 2 bases and J by 7 bases, and 14 bases separated the two germline ends. This CDR3 contains 14 residues. The CDR3 sequence is CASSYKQGSTGYTF. CDR3 DNA: TGTGCCAGCAGTTACAAACAGGGCTCTACTGGCTACACCTTC.

The chain uses TRBV9 and TRBJ2-3, with D tentatively TRBD2 (6 bases). The germline V gene has CDR1 SGDLS and CDR2 YYNGEE. The CDR3 is made up of 15 amino acids. V lost 3 bases and J 2 bases, leaving 13 bases between the germline ends. The CDR3 reads CASSAGPGDTDTQYF. The CDR3 DNA reads as TGTGCCAGCAGCGCCGGCCCGGGGGACACAGATACGCAGTATTTT.

This clonotype occurred once. The chain carries TRBV19 and TRBJ1-4; D might be TRBD1 (5 bases). This CDR3 has 14 amino acids. V was trimmed by 1 base and J by 7 bases, leaving 10 bases between them. Germline loops: CDR1 LNHDA, CDR2 SQIVND (reference sequence). CDR3 in amino acids: CASSIAGVGEKLFF. CDR3 sequence (DNA): TGTGCCAGTAGTATAGCGGGGGTCGGTGAAAAACTGTTTTTT.

This clonotype was seen many times. The chain has TRBV9 and TRBJ2-7, with TRBD1 matching 7 bases. Germline V CDR1 and CDR2: SGDLS, YYNGEE. The CDR3 spans 14 residues. The V gene end was trimmed by 4 bases and the J gene end by 0 bases; junction bases not matched to a gene: 4. The CDR3 region has the DNA TGTGCCAGCAGCAACCGGGACAGCTCCTACGAGCAGTACTTC. Amino acids: CASSNRDSSYEQYF. Filled out from reference TRBV9 and TRBJ2-7, the complete variable domain reads DSGVTQTPKHLITATGQRVTLRCSPRSGDLSVYWYQQSLDQGLQFLIQYYNGEERAKGNILERFSAQQFPDLHSELNLSSLELGDSALYFCASSNRDSSYEQYFGPGTRLTVT.

This clonotype has more than one count but fewer than ten. The chain has TRBV9 and TRBJ2-5; 12 positions agree with TRBD2. Looked up from germline, CDR1 is SGDLS and CDR2 is YYNGEE. The CDR3 is 16 residues long. Germline trimming cut 3 bases from V and 1 base from J; bases unmatched to any gene: 4. The CDR3 coding sequence is TGTGCCAGCAGCGCCTCGGGACTAGCGGGCCAAGAGACCCAGTACTTC. Residues: CASSASGLAGQETQYF.

Concerning this clonotype: Germline and junction disagree at one end, which may indicate a read error. The V and J genes are TRBV15 and TRBJ2-3, with 8 bases fitting TRBD1. Per germline, CDR1 LNHNV and CDR2 YYDKDF (reference sequence). The CDR3 is made up of 17 amino acids. CDR3 bases: TGTGCCACCAGCACGACCAGGGGGCTCCAAAGAGGGGATACCCAGTATTTT. Encoded protein: CATSTTRGLQRGDTQYF.

This clonotype was detected only a few times. The V and J genes are TRBV6-6 and TRBJ1-2, with D perhaps TRBD1 (6 bases). Germline assignment: CDR1 MNHNY and CDR2 SVGAGI (reference sequence). V dropped 7 bases and J dropped 4 bases, with 16 bases sitting between them. The CDR3 length is 14 residues. CDR3 loop: CASTHRGAGYGYTF. In nucleotides, the CDR3 is TGTGCCAGCACTCATCGGGGGGCAGGCTATGGCTACACCTTC.

This clonotype was found many times. V gene TRBV12-5 combines with J gene TRBJ2-3, with a tentative D call TRBD1 (5 bases). The CDR3 consists of 18 residues. Trimming pared 2 bases from V and 4 bases from J, leaving 22 bases between. The germline CDR1 and CDR2 sequences are LGHNT and FRNRAP. CDR3 sequence reads: CASGLTDPVPGLPDTQYF. The CDR3 coding sequence is TGTGCTAGTGGTTTGACGGACCCGGTCCCAGGGTTGCCAGATACGCAGTATTTT. The full variable domain, its missing parts supplied by reference TRBV12-5 and TRBJ2-3, is DARVTQTPRHKVTEMGQEVTMRCQPILGHNTVFWYRQTMMQGLELLAYFRNRAPLDDSGMPKDRFSAEMPDATLATLKIQPSEPRDSAVYFCASGLTDPVPGLPDTQYFGPGTRLTVL.

This chain uses TRBV3-1 with TRBJ2-1; TRBD1 might be the D (5 bases). V lost 0 bases, J lost 6 bases, and 21 bases lay in between. The CDR3 runs to 18 residues. CDR1 is LGHDT, CDR2 YNNKEL, per germline (reference sequence). The CDR3 loop is CASSQDSPWTTAFNEQFF. The CDR3 DNA reads TGTGCCAGCAGCCAAGATAGTCCATGGACAACCGCTTTCAATGAGCAGTTCTTC.

V is TRBV28 and J is TRBJ2-7, with D perhaps assigned TRBD1 or TRBD2 (5 bases each). Germline V gene sequence: CDR1 MDHEN, CDR2 SYDVKM. The V end lost 7 bases, the J end lost 1 base, and 17 bases lay between the germline ends. The CDR3 length is 15 residues. The CDR3 DNA is TGTGCCAGCACTTACGGGGACCGTCGATCCTACGAGCAGTACTTC. Protein sequence: CASTYGDRRSYEQYF. Together with reference TRBV28 and TRBJ2-7, the CDR3 gives the full variable domain: DVKVTQSSRYLVKRTGEKVFLECVQDMDHENMFWYRQDPGLGLRLIYFSYDVKMKEKGDIPEGYSVSREKKERFSLILESASTNQTSMYLCASTYGDRRSYEQYFGPGTRLTVT.

In this sample, this clonotype turned up a few times. The rearrangement uses TRBV20-1 and TRBJ2-5, with D perhaps TRBD2 (6 bases). CDR1 is DFQATT and CDR2 is SNEGSKA in the germline V gene (reference sequence). CDR3 size: 16 residues. V dropped 5 bases and J dropped 3 bases, with 22 bases sitting between them. The CDR3 here is CSAGFLWGEPKETQYF. The CDR3 DNA is TGCAGTGCTGGCTTCTTGTGGGGGGAGCCCAAAGAGACCCAGTACTTC.

This clonotype was observed at least ten times. V gene TRBV5-1 combines with J gene TRBJ2-7; possible D gene TRBD1, 6 bases. The CDR3 has 15 residues. Trimming cost V 0 bases and J 2 bases, with 12 bases left between them. CDR1 SGHRS and CDR2 YFSETQ come from the germline V gene. This CDR3 reads CASSLEGTRTYEQYF. CDR3 DNA sequence: TGCGCCAGCAGCTTGGAGGGGACAAGAACCTACGAGCAGTACTTC.

To note about this clonotype: Relative to the germline gene, one junction end is altered; a read error may explain this. V and J are TRBV12-3 or TRBV12-4 and TRBJ2-5, with D perhaps being TRBD1 or TRBD2 (5 bases each). This CDR3 has 15 amino acids. The CDR3 region is CTSSFLREQQGEQYF. Here the CDR3 DNA reads TGTACCAGCAGTTTTTTAAGGGAACAACAAGGGGAGCAGTACTTC.

This chain joins TRBV6-2 or TRBV6-3 and TRBJ2-5; D unresolved. The V and J ends lost 0 bases and 3 bases respectively, with 8 bases between them. CDR1 is MNHEY, CDR2 SVGEGT, per germline. The CDR3 contains 14 residues. The CDR3 reads CASSYSSRKETQYF. The DNA for the CDR3 is TGTGCCAGCAGTTACTCGTCGCGGAAAGAGACCCAGTACTTC.

The table lists this clonotype with a few counts. The chain links TRBV7-2 to TRBJ1-5; no reliable D call. Trimming stripped 5 bases from V and 3 bases from J, with 17 bases between. CDR3 length: 16 residues. Per germline, CDR1 SGHTA and CDR2 FQGNSA. CDR3 DNA sequence: TGTGCCAGCAGCCTCCATGGGAGGTCCGACAATCAGCCCCAGCATTTT. It encodes CASSLHGRSDNQPQHF.

The chain uses TRBV5-1 and TRBJ1-6; 7 positions agree with TRBD1. This CDR3 contains 18 residues. Germline lookup yields CDR1 SGHRS and CDR2 YFSETQ. J lost 0 bases, V lost 0 bases, and 6 bases had no gene match. CDR3 amino acids: CASSLGQGGSSYNSPLHF. CDR3 DNA sequence: TGCGCCAGCAGCTTGGGACAGGGAGGAAGCTCCTATAATTCACCCCTCCACTTT.

This clonotype was seen a few times. The chain carries TRBV7-2 and TRBJ2-5, with TRBD2 matching 7 bases. CDR1 and CDR2 (germline): SGHTA, FQGNSA. This CDR3 is 14 amino acids long. After removal of 4 bases from V and 11 bases from J, the junction contained 13 bases not matched to a gene. The DNA of the CDR3 is TGTGCCAGCAGCTGGGCTAGCGGCCCGGGGGAGCAGTACTTC. Translation: CASSWASGPGEQYF.

This clonotype was counted a few times. The chain couples TRBV20-1 to TRBJ1-4; D unresolved. The CDR3 runs to 13 residues. Germline CDR1 is DFQATT and CDR2 is SNEGSKA (reference sequence). The V end lost 2 bases, the J end lost 5 bases, and 9 bases lay between the germline ends. The CDR3 DNA reads TGCAGTGCTAGAAGGATGGAAAATGAAAAACTGTTTTTT. This sequence encodes CSARRMENEKLFF.

J is TRBJ1-2 and V is TRBV7-9; D is unclear. V lost 1 base and J lost 5, with 20 bases in between. CDR3 length equals 17 residues. CDR1 is SEHNR, CDR2 FQNEAQ, per germline (reference sequence). DNA for the CDR3: TGTGCCAGCAGCTTAGGGACCCTACTCGACGGGCTTTATGGCTACACCTTC. Its protein product is CASSLGTLLDGLYGYTF.

This clonotype was seen a handful of times. The chain carries TRBV28 and TRBJ2-7; tentative D call: TRBD2 (6 bases). CDR3 length: 15 amino acids. Trimming shortened V by 3 bases and J by 0 bases, and 12 bases separated the two germline ends. CDR1 is MDHEN, CDR2 SYDVKM, per germline. This CDR3 is CASSFPGTRSYEQYF. The CDR3 DNA reads TGTGCCAGCAGTTTCCCGGGGACTCGCTCCTACGAGCAGTACTTC. Full variable domain (rest looked up from reference TRBV28 and TRBJ2-7): DVKVTQSSRYLVKRTGEKVFLECVQDMDHENMFWYRQDPGLGLRLIYFSYDVKMKEKGDIPEGYSVSREKKERFSLILESASTNQTSMYLCASSFPGTRSYEQYFGPGTRLTVT.

This clonotype was seen repeatedly, ten times or more. This chain uses TRBV7-2 with TRBJ2-1; 8 bases map to TRBD2. Germline V gene data show CDR1 as SGHTA and CDR2 as FQGNSA. The CDR3 covers 16 residues. After removal of 4 bases from V and 5 bases from J, the junction contained 10 bases not matched to a gene. As DNA, the CDR3 is TGTGCCAGCAGCTCCCGACTAGCGAGATCTAACAATGAGCAGTTCTTC. It is translated as CASSSRLARSNNEQFF.

This clonotype was counted only a few times. The chain employs TRBV5-1 and TRBJ2-5; possibly TRBD1 or TRBD2 for D (6 bases each). The CDR3 spans 14 residues. From germline, CDR1 is SGHRS and CDR2 YFSETQ. Trimming shortened V by 7 bases and J by 1 base, and 14 bases separated the two germline ends. CDR3 coding DNA: TGCGCCAGCGGCCCCTCGGGGGCCCAAGAGACCCAGTACTTC. This encodes CASGPSGAQETQYF.

The chain combines TRBV20-1 with TRBJ2-3; a possible D gene is TRBD2 (6 bases). The CDR3 has 13 residues. The V gene's germline CDR1 is DFQATT and CDR2 SNEGSKA (reference sequence). Trimming took 6 bases from V and 3 from J, leaving 13 bases between them. The CDR3 DNA follows: TGCAGTGCCCTGGAGGGGTTTACAGATACGCAGTATTTT. This encodes CSALEGFTDTQYF.

The genes are TRBV6-6 and TRBJ2-3; TRBD2 matches 7 bases. CDR3 length: 17 amino acids. Germline values: CDR1 MNHNY, CDR2 SVGAGI (reference sequence). J was trimmed by 4 bases and V by 0 bases; bases with no gene match: 10. As DNA, the CDR3 is TGTGCCAGCAGTTACTCGGGAGGGGAGGGCCGCCCAGATACGCAGTATTTT. Encoded protein: CASSYSGGEGRPDTQYF.

This chain uses TRBV20-1 with TRBJ2-5; a possible D gene is TRBD1 (6 bases). The CDR3 is 15 residues long. V was shortened by 1 base and J by 11 bases, with 23 bases between the two germline ends. The germline CDR1 and CDR2 sequences are DFQATT and SNEGSKA (reference sequence). The CDR3 region is CSARGTGTPIRGQYF. In DNA, the CDR3 is TGCAGTGCTAGAGGCACCGGGACACCCATACGAGGGCAGTACTTC.

The V call is TRBV28, the J call TRBJ2-4; D possibly corresponds to TRBD2 (5 bases). Trimming took 3 bases from V and 3 from J, leaving 15 bases between them. CDR1 MDHEN and CDR2 SYDVKM come from the germline V gene. CDR3 length: 16 residues. CDR3 DNA: TGTGCCAGCAGTTTCAGCGGCCCAGACCTCAAAAACATTCAGTACTTC. Amino acids: CASSFSGPDLKNIQYF.

About this clonotype itself: Germline is not matched at one junction end, which may reflect a read error. This rearrangement joins TRBV5-1 to TRBJ2-6; D unresolved. Germline values: CDR1 SGHRS, CDR2 YFSETQ. The CDR3 covers 15 residues. CDR3 nucleotide sequence: TGCGCCGGCAGCTTGGAGAGTTCTGGGGCCAACGTCCTGACTTTC. As protein: CAGSLESSGANVLTF.